This entry lists 14 T cell receptor beta chains sequenced from one sample in a study of blood T cell repertoires in COVID-19. Using immunoSEQ multiplex PCR, the repertoire was profiled, and TCRdb retains in-frame clones only, with some absent. The sample yields about 300,000 clones, under 90% seen once. Sequencing was done on a sample of PBMCs or T cells enriched from blood (not recorded which). The receptors come from a young woman who had recovered from COVID-19.

DNA of the CDR3: TGTGCCTGGACCCCCAGTCGAGATAGCGGGAGTTTGTACGAGCAGTACTTC. It specifies CAWTPSRDSGSLYEQYF. The rearrangement uses TRBV30 and TRBJ2-7; the match to TRBD2 covers 9 bases. Germline CDR1 reads GTSNPN; CDR2 reads SVGIG (reference sequence). The V and J ends lost 4 bases and 4 bases, in that order; junction bases with no gene match: 17. The CDR3 is 17 amino acids.

This rearrangement joins TRBV2 to TRBJ2-5, with D unresolved. Germline CDR1 reads SNHLY; CDR2 reads FYNNEI. V was pared by 11 bases and J by 4 bases, with 14 bases between. The CDR3 length is 12 residues. In DNA, the CDR3 is TGTGCCGGAGACCCGGGTAGAGAGACCCAGTACTTC. Amino acids: CAGDPGRETQYF.

The chain employs TRBV28 and TRBJ2-1; 14 bases line up with TRBD2. Germline assignment: CDR1 MDHEN and CDR2 SYDVKM. V lost 6 bases, J lost 5 bases, and 15 bases stayed unmatched. The CDR3 totals 19 residues. CDR3 amino acids: CASSSSRTSGRWAHNEQFF. As DNA, the CDR3 is TGTGCCAGCAGCAGTTCCAGGACTAGCGGGAGGTGGGCCCACAATGAGCAGTTCTTC.

The V call is TRBV14, the J call TRBJ1-1; D gene ambiguous. This CDR3 has 14 residues. Germline-derived CDR1 and CDR2 are SGHDN and FVKESK. Trimming left V 1 base short and J 0 bases short, with 6 bases between. The CDR3 bases are TGTGCCAGCAGCCAAGTCCGGGTGAACACTGAAGCTTTCTTT. This translates into CASSQVRVNTEAFF.

The chain employs TRBV30 and TRBJ1-6, with 7 nucleotides matching TRBD1. Trimming took 3 bases from V and 7 from J; bases not matched to a gene: 3. From germline, CDR1 is GTSNPN and CDR2 SVGIG (reference sequence). This CDR3 is built from 13 residues. In DNA, the CDR3 is TGTGCCTGGAGAGTACAGGGGAATTCACCCCTCCACTTT. This encodes CAWRVQGNSPLHF.

This rearrangement joins TRBV20-1 to TRBJ2-1, with 11 bases that match TRBD2. This CDR3 has 15 residues. V was pared by 3 bases and J by 10 bases, with 11 bases of the junction left unmatched. In germline, CDR1 is DFQATT, CDR2 SNEGSKA (reference sequence). In DNA, the CDR3 is TGCAGTGCTAGTAGTAGCGGGGGGGCCTTTAGGGAGCAGTTCTTC. Encoded protein: CSASSSGGAFREQFF.

V usage is TRBV30 and J usage is TRBJ2-2; D perhaps matches TRBD2 (6 bases). Germline CDR1 reads GTSNPN; CDR2 reads SVGIG (reference sequence). V lost 4 bases to trimming and J lost 7 bases, with 16 bases between them. The CDR3 totals 14 residues. The CDR3 spells CAWNPGPGSGELFF. CDR3 in DNA: TGTGCCTGGAACCCGGGACCCGGGAGCGGGGAGCTGTTTTTT.

The rearrangement joins TRBV6-5 to TRBJ2-7, with D possibly being TRBD2 (5 bases). V was cut by 0 bases and J by 0 bases, with 9 bases left in between. The CDR3 sequence is 15 residues long. Looked up from germline, CDR1 is MNHEY and CDR2 is SVGAGI. The CDR3 reads CASSYSAGGSYEQYF. The CDR3 region has the DNA TGTGCCAGCAGTTACTCGGCAGGAGGCTCCTACGAGCAGTACTTC.

This chain links TRBV10-3 with TRBJ2-6, with a weak D call TRBD1 (5 bases). Per germline, CDR1 ENHRY and CDR2 SYGVKD. The CDR3 contains 16 residues. The V end lost 4 bases, the J end lost 0 bases, and 10 bases lay between the germline ends. CDR3 protein: CAISGTGTSGANVLTF. The CDR3 DNA reads as TGTGCCATCAGTGGAACAGGTACCTCTGGGGCCAACGTCCTGACTTTC.

The chain recombines TRBV28 with TRBJ1-6; TRBD1 matches 9 bases. This CDR3 has 19 residues. Germline-derived CDR1 and CDR2 are MDHEN and SYDVKM. V lost 4 bases and J lost 7; bases outside the gene matches: 17. CDR3 in amino acids: CASSYPGLGQGSLNSPLHF. DNA of the CDR3: TGTGCCAGCAGTTACCCCGGATTGGGACAGGGAAGTTTGAATTCACCCCTCCACTTT.

The chain has TRBV10-3 and TRBJ1-1, with D perhaps matching TRBD1 (5 bases). The CDR3 sequence is 13 residues long. Trimming left V 6 bases short and J 4 bases short, with 12 bases between. Germline V gives CDR1 ENHRY, CDR2 SYGVKD. The CDR3 is CAIRGGLATEAFF. DNA of the CDR3: TGTGCCATCAGGGGGGGTCTTGCCACTGAAGCTTTCTTT.

This rearrangement joins TRBV9 to TRBJ2-5, with 11 positions matching TRBD2. CDR3 length: 14 amino acids. Germline V lookup: CDR1 SGDLS, CDR2 YYNGEE. V shed 3 bases, J shed 5 bases, and the junction held 3 bases outside the gene matches. For the CDR3, the DNA is TGTGCCAGCAGCGGGGGACTAGCGGTGGAGACCCAGTACTTC. Translating gives CASSGGLAVETQYF.

The V call is TRBV5-1, the J call TRBJ1-6; TRBD1 aligns across 7 bases. With V trimmed by 2 bases and J by 8 bases, 10 bases remained unmatched. CDR3 size: 16 residues. CDR1 and CDR2 (germline): SGHRS, YFSETQ. The CDR3 sequence: CASSLSGQVVDSPLHF. The CDR3 coding sequence is TGCGCCAGCAGCTTAAGTGGACAGGTAGTCGATTCACCCCTCCACTTT.

V gene TRBV27 combines with J gene TRBJ2-7; TRBD1 matches at 10 bases. There are 15 residues in the CDR3. CDR1 and CDR2 (germline): MNHEY, SMNVEV (reference sequence). Trimming at V came to 5 bases and at J to 0 bases, leaving 4 bases not matched to a gene. CDR3 sequence reads: CASSEGQGSSYEQYF. The CDR3 DNA is TGTGCCAGCAGTGAGGGACAGGGGAGCTCCTACGAGCAGTACTTC.